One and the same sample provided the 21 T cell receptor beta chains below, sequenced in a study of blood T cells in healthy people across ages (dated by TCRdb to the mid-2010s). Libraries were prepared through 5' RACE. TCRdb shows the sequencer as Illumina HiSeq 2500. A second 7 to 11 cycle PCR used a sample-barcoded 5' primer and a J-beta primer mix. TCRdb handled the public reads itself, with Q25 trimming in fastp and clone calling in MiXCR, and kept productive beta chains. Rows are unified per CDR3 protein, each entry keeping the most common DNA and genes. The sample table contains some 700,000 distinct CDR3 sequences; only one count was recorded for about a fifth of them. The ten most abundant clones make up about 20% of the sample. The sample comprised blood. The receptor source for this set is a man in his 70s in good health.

The CDR3 nucleotides read TGTGCCAGCAGTCAAGGTTGGGAGCAGTTCTTC. It encodes CASSQGWEQFF. J is TRBJ2-1 and V is TRBV11-2; D call uncertain. Germline CDR1 reads SGHAT; CDR2 reads FQNNGV. This CDR3 comprises 11 residues. V was trimmed by 6 bases and J by 10 bases, leaving 10 bases between them.

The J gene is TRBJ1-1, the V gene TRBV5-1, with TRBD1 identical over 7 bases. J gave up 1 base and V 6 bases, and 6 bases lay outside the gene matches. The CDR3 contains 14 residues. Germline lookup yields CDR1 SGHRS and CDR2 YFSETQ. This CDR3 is CASTQQGPNTEAFF. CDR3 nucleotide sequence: TGCGCCAGCACTCAACAGGGGCCGAACACTGAAGCTTTCTTT.

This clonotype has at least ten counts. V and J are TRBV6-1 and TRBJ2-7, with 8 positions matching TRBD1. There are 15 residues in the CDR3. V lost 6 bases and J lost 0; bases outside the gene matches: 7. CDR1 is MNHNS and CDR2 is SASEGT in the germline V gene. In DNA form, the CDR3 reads TGTGCCAGCAGCTCAGGACAGGGCAGCTCCTACGAGCAGTACTTC. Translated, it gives CASSSGQGSSYEQYF.

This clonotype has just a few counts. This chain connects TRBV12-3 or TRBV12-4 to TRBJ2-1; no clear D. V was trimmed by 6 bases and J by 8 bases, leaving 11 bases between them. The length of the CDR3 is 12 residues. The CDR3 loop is CASRSTPDEQFF. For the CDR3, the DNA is TGTGCCAGCAGATCCACCCCGGATGAGCAGTTCTTC.

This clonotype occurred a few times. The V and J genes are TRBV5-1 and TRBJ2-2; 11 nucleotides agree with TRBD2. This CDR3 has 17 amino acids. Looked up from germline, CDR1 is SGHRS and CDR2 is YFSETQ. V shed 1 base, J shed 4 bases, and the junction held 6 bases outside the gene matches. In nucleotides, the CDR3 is TGCGCCAGCAGCTTGACTTTCCTAGCGGGGGGCACCGGGGAGCTGTTTTTT. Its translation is CASSLTFLAGGTGELFF.

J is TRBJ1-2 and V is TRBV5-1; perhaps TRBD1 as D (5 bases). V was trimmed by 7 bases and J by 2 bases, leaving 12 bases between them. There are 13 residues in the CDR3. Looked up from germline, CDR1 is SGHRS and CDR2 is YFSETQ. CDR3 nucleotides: TGCGCCAGCGCCCGGGACGACAACTATGGCTACACCTTC. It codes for CASARDDNYGYTF.

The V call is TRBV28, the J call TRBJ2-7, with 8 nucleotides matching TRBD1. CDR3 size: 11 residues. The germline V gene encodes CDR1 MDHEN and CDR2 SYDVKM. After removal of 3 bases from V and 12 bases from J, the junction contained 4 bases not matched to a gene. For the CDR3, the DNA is TGTGCCAGCAGTTTCGGGACAGGTGTGTACTTC. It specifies CASSFGTGVYF. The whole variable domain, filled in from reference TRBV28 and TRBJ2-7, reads DVKVTQSSRYLVKRTGEKVFLECVQDMDHENMFWYRQDPGLGLRLIYFSYDVKMKEKGDIPEGYSVSREKKERFSLILESASTNQTSMYLCASSFGTGVYFGPGTRLTVT.

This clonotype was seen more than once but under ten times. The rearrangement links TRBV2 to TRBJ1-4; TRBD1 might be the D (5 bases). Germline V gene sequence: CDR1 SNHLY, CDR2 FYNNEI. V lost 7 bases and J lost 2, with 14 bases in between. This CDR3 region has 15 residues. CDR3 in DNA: TGTGCCAGCACCCGGGACCGCCGCACTAATGAAAAACTGTTTTTT. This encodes CASTRDRRTNEKLFF.

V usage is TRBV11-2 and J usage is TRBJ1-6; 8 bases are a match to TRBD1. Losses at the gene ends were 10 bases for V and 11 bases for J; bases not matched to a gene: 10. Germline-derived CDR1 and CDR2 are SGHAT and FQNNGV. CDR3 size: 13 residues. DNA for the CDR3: TGTGCCACTACGGAGGACAGGGTTGCACCCCTCCACTTT. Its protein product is CATTEDRVAPLHF.

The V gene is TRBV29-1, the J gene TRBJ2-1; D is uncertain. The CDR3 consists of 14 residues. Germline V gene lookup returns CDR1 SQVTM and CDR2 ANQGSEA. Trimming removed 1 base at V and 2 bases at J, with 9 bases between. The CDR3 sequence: CSVEGTVPYNEQFF. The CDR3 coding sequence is TGCAGCGTTGAAGGGACGGTCCCCTACAATGAGCAGTTCTTC.

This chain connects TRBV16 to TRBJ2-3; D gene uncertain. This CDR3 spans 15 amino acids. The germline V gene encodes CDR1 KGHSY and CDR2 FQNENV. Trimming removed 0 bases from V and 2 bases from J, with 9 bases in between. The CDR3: CASSQSSAVTDTQYF. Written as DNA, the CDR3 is TGTGCCAGCAGCCAATCTTCAGCCGTCACAGATACGCAGTATTTT.

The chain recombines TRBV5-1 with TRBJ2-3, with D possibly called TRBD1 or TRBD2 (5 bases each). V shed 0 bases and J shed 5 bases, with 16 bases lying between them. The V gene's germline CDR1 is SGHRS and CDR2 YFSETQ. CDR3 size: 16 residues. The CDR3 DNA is TGCGCCAGCAGCTTGGACGGCCGAGGGGTTGGAGATACGCAGTATTTT. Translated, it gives CASSLDGRGVGDTQYF.

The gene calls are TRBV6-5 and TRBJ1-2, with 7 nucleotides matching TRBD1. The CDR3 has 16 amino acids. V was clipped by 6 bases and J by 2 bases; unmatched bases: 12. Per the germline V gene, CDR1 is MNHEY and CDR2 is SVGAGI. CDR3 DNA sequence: TGTGCCAGCAGGGGAAGCGTAGGGGGCGCCAACTATGGCTACACCTTC. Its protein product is CASRGSVGGANYGYTF.

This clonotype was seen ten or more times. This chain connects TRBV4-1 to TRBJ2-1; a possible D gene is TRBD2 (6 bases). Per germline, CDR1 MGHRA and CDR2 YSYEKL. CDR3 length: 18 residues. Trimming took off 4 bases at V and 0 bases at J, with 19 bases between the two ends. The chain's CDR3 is CASSRELAGYSSYNEQFF. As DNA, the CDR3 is TGCGCCAGCAGCCGAGAATTGGCGGGATACAGCTCCTACAATGAGCAGTTCTTC.

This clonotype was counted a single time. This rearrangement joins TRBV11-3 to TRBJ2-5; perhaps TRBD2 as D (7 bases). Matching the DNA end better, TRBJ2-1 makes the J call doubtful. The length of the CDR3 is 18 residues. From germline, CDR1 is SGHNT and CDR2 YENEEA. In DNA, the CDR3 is TGTGCCAGCAGCTTAGATAAATGGGGGGCTAGCGGCTACAATGAGCAGTTCTTC. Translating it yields CASSLDKWGASGYNEQFF.

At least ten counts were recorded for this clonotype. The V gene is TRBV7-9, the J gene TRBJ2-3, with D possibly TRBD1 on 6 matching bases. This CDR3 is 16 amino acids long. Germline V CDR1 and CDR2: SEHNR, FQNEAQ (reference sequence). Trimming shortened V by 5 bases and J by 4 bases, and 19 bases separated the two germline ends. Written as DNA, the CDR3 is TGTGCCAGCAGCCTCATTCAGGGGTCCTACCCAGATACGCAGTATTTT. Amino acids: CASSLIQGSYPDTQYF.

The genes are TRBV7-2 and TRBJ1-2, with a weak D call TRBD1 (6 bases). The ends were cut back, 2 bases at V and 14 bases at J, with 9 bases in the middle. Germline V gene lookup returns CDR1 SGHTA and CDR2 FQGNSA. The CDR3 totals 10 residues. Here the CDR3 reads CASSLRDKTF. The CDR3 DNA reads TGTGCCAGCAGCTTAAGGGACAAGACCTTC. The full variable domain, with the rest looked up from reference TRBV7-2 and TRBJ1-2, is GAGVSQSPSNKVTEKGKDVELRCDPISGHTALYWYRQSLGQGLEFLIYFQGNSAPDKSGLPSDRFSAERTGGSVSTLTIQRTQQEDSAVYLCASSLRDKTFGSGTRLTVV.

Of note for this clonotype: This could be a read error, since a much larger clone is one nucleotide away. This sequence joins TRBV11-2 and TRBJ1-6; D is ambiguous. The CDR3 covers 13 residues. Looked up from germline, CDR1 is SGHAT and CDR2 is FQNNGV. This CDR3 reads CAGSLEGFGPLHF. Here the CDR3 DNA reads TGTGCCGGCAGCTTAGAAGGCTTTGGACCCCTCCACTTT. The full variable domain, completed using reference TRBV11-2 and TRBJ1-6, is EAGVAQSPRYKIIEKRQSVAFWCNPISGHATLYWYQQILGQGPKLLIQFQNNGVVDDSQLPKDRFSAERLKGVDSTLKIQPAKLEDSAVYLCAGSLEGFGPLHFGNGTRLTVT.

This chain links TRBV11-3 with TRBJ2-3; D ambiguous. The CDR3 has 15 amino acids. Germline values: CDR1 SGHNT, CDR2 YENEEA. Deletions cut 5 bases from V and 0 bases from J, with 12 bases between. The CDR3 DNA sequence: TGTGCCAGCAGCAGCGACGGATCTAGCACAGATACGCAGTATTTT. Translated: CASSSDGSSTDTQYF.

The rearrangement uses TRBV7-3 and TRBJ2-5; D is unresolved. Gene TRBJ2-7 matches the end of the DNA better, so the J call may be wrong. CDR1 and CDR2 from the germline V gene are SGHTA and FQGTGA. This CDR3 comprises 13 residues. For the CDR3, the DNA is TGTGCCAGCAGCTCCAAACTCCCCTACGAGCAGTACGTC. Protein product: CASSSKLPYEQYV.

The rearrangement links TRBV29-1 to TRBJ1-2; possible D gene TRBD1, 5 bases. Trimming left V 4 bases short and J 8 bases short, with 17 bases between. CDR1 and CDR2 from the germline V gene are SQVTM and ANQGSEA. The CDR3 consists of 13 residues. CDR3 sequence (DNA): TGCAGCGTTGGGGGGGGAGGTGGTGAAGGCTACACCTTC. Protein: CSVGGGGGEGYTF.